This entry lists 17 T cell receptor beta chains sequenced from one sample in a study of T cells after yellow fever vaccination. TCRdb re-analysed the 5' RACE reads in MiXCR, keeping a single row per CDR3 protein. The sample carries fewer than 350,000 distinct CDR3 sequences, 3.6% recorded once. Sequencing used PBMCs, obtained on the day of the yellow fever booster vaccination. All receptors derive from a young man who received the YFV17D yellow fever vaccine.

The V call is TRBV20-1, the J call TRBJ2-7, with 11 bases aligning to TRBD2. Losses at the gene ends were 6 bases for V and 2 bases for J; bases not matched to a gene: 6. The length of the CDR3 is 14 residues. Per the germline V gene, CDR1 is DFQATT and CDR2 is SNEGSKA (reference sequence). The CDR3 is CSAPRLAGTYEQYF. Written as DNA, the CDR3 is TGCAGTGCGCCGAGACTAGCGGGGACCTACGAGCAGTACTTC.

A few counts support this clonotype. The chain recombines TRBV18 with TRBJ2-3, with D uncertain. The CDR3 sequence is 14 residues long. Germline-derived CDR1 and CDR2 are KGHSH and LQKENI. Deletions cut 3 bases from V and 2 bases from J, with 9 bases between. Here the CDR3 DNA reads TGTGCCAGCTCACCGGCGAGGTACACAGATACGCAGTATTTT. Amino acid sequence: CASSPARYTDTQYF.

This clonotype was seen many times. The V and J genes are TRBV5-5 and TRBJ1-6; D is unclear. The CDR3 has 14 amino acids. V was cut by 1 base and J by 8 bases, with 10 bases left in between. The germline CDR1 and CDR2 sequences are SGHKS and YYEKEE (reference sequence). This chain's CDR3 is CASSLRARDSPLHF. The CDR3 nucleotides are TGTGCCAGCAGCTTGCGGGCAAGGGATTCACCCCTCCACTTT.

This clonotype was picked up many times. The rearrangement links TRBV6-2 or TRBV6-3 to TRBJ1-5; TRBD1 is a possible D gene (6 bases). CDR1 MNHEY and CDR2 SVGEGT come from the germline V gene. The CDR3 is 14 residues long. The ends were cut back, 0 bases at V and 5 bases at J, with 8 bases in the middle. CDR3 sequence reads: CASSYSNRDQPQHF. The CDR3, as DNA: TGTGCCAGCAGTTACTCGAACAGGGATCAGCCCCAGCATTTT.

This clonotype occurred many times. The chain uses TRBV11-2 and TRBJ1-1; D unclear. This CDR3 has 14 amino acids. Germline assignment: CDR1 SGHAT and CDR2 FQNNGV. Trimming took off 1 base at V and 0 bases at J, with 6 bases between the two ends. CDR3 region: CASSLGALNTEAFF. CDR3 in DNA: TGTGCCAGCAGCTTAGGGGCCTTGAACACTGAAGCTTTCTTT. The full variable domain, with the rest looked up from reference TRBV11-2 and TRBJ1-1, is EAGVAQSPRYKIIEKRQSVAFWCNPISGHATLYWYQQILGQGPKLLIQFQNNGVVDDSQLPKDRFSAERLKGVDSTLKIQPAKLEDSAVYLCASSLGALNTEAFFGQGTRLTVV.

Ten or more counts support this clonotype. The chain recombines TRBV4-2 with TRBJ2-5; no reliable D call. The germline V and J ends were trimmed by 1 base and 7 bases, with 13 bases remaining between them. The length of the CDR3 is 14 residues. Looked up from germline, CDR1 is LGHNA and CDR2 is YNFKEQ. The CDR3 region has the DNA TGTGCCAGCAGCCAAGCCCCAATGGTGGGGACCCAGTACTTC. Translating gives CASSQAPMVGTQYF.

The chain employs TRBV7-3 and TRBJ2-1, with TRBD2 matching 10 bases. CDR1 and CDR2 (germline): SGHTA, FQGTGA. Trimming cost V 7 bases and J 10 bases; bases outside gene matches: 13. The CDR3 extends over 15 amino acids. The CDR3 DNA is TGTGCCAGCACTAAACCATCCAGCGGGGGGGCCGAGCAGTTCTTC. Translation gives CASTKPSSGGAEQFF.

The chain couples TRBV15 to TRBJ2-7; TRBD2 aligns across 7 bases. This CDR3 has 14 residues. Germline lookup yields CDR1 LNHNV and CDR2 YYDKDF (reference sequence). V shed 8 bases, J shed 2 bases, and the junction held 9 bases outside the gene matches. CDR3 amino acids: CATPRGEGTYEQYF. DNA for the CDR3: TGTGCCACCCCCCGGGGGGAGGGGACCTACGAGCAGTACTTC.

The rearrangement uses TRBV5-4 and TRBJ2-2; TRBD1 aligns across 10 bases. With V trimmed by 3 bases and J by 3 bases, 8 bases remained unmatched. CDR3 length equals 17 residues. Germline CDR1 SGHNT, CDR2 YYREEE (reference sequence). The CDR3 is CASSSAGTGDYTGELFF. The CDR3 bases are TGTGCCAGCAGCTCTGCCGGGACAGGGGATTACACCGGGGAGCTGTTTTTT.

This clonotype was found many times. The CDR3 is CSARRLAGDQETQYF. DNA of the CDR3: TGCAGTGCGCGAAGACTAGCGGGGGACCAAGAGACCCAGTACTTC. The chain uses TRBV20-1 and TRBJ2-5; 12 nucleotides line up with TRBD2. The CDR3 contains 15 residues. Trimming took 6 bases from V and 0 from J; bases not matched to a gene: 5. Germline V gene data show CDR1 as DFQATT and CDR2 as SNEGSKA (reference sequence).

This clonotype was recorded many times. The rearrangement links TRBV7-9 to TRBJ2-3; D unresolved. Deletions cut 7 bases from V and 2 bases from J, with 7 bases between. This CDR3 is 12 amino acids long. CDR1 is SEHNR, CDR2 FQNEAQ, per germline (reference sequence). Here the CDR3 reads CASTTLTDTQYF. The CDR3 nucleotides read TGTGCCAGCACCACGCTCACAGATACGCAGTATTTT.

This clonotype was seen repeatedly, ten times or more. This chain links TRBV4-2 with TRBJ2-5; D gene ambiguous. Germline-derived CDR1 and CDR2 are LGHNA and YNFKEQ. The CDR3 length is 16 residues. Deletions cut 0 bases from V and 1 base from J, with 12 bases between. This chain's CDR3 is CASSQEIGYSQETQYF. CDR3 in DNA: TGTGCCAGCAGCCAAGAGATTGGGTACAGCCAAGAGACCCAGTACTTC.

This clonotype was detected a few times. V and J are TRBV2 and TRBJ1-1; D unresolved. The V and J ends lost 7 bases and 3 bases respectively, with 9 bases between them. There are 12 residues in the CDR3. CDR1 SNHLY and CDR2 FYNNEI come from the germline V gene. CDR3 sequence: CASTDWDTEAFF. The DNA for the CDR3 is TGTGCCAGCACCGACTGGGACACTGAAGCTTTCTTT.

This clonotype was seen repeatedly, ten times or more. The chain recombines TRBV5-1 with TRBJ1-1; perhaps TRBD1 as D (6 bases). Per germline, CDR1 SGHRS and CDR2 YFSETQ. V was cut by 3 bases and J by 6 bases, with 12 bases left in between. This CDR3 is 13 amino acids long. The CDR3 bases are TGCGCCAGCAGCTACACAGGGAGGTCTGAAGCTTTCTTT. Translated: CASSYTGRSEAFF.

This clonotype was observed a few times. The DNA of the CDR3 is TGTGCCAGCAGCCGGTCGGGACTTCACAATGAGCAGTTCTTC. Translation: CASSRSGLHNEQFF. The V gene is TRBV5-4, the J gene TRBJ2-1; TRBD2 might be the D (6 bases). Per germline, CDR1 SGHNT and CDR2 YYREEE (reference sequence). Trimming pared 4 bases from V and 5 bases from J, leaving 13 bases between. This CDR3 has 14 amino acids.

Ten or more counts support this clonotype. In nucleotides, the CDR3 is TGTGCCAGCAGTTCCCAGGAGGACTCTGGAAACACCATATATTTT. It translates to CASSSQEDSGNTIYF. This chain links TRBV6-5 with TRBJ1-3; D is ambiguous. This CDR3 has 15 residues. V dropped 4 bases and J dropped 0 bases, with 10 bases sitting between them. The V gene's germline CDR1 is MNHEY and CDR2 SVGAGI.

This clonotype was seen a handful of times. J is TRBJ1-1 and V is TRBV12-3 or TRBV12-4, with D possibly TRBD1 on 5 matching bases. The CDR3 extends over 15 amino acids. Deletions cut 6 bases from V and 3 bases from J, with 17 bases between. This CDR3 reads CASRSPRDRHTEAFF. CDR3 in DNA: TGTGCCAGCAGGTCTCCCCGGGACCGACACACTGAAGCTTTCTTT.